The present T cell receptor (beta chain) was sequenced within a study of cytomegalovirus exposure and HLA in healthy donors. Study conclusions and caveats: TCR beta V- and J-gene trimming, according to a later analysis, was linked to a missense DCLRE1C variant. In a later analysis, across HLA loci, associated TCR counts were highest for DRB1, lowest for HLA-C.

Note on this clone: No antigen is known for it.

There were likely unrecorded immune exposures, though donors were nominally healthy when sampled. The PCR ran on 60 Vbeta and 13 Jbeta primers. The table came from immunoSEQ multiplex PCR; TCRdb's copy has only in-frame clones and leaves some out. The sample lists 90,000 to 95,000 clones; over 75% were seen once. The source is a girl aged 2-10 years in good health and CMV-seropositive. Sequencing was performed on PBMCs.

For the CDR3, the DNA is TGTGCCAGCAGCCACGAGGGTATCACTGAAGCTTTCTTT. This codes for CASSHEGITEAFF. The chain has TRBV7-9 and TRBJ1-1, with D unclear. The V and J ends lost 5 bases and 4 bases respectively, with 11 bases between them. The germline V gene encodes CDR1 SEHNR and CDR2 FQNEAQ (reference sequence). The CDR3 extends over 13 amino acids. Combining the CDR3 with reference TRBV7-9 and TRBJ1-1 gives the whole variable domain DTGVSQNPRHKITKRGQNVTFRCDPISEHNRLYWYRQTLGQGPEFLTYFQNEAQLEKSRLLSDRFSAERPKGSFSTLEIQRTEQGDSAMYLCASSHEGITEAFFGQGTRLTVV.